The rows below give T cell receptor beta chains drawn from one sample of a study of blood T cells in healthy people across ages. TCRdb re-called the 5' RACE reads through MiXCR, storing one row per CDR3 protein. The sample consists of about 1.6 million distinct CDR3 sequences, about 31% of them appearing once. The sample consisted of blood. The receptors derive from a woman aged 25 to 39 in good health. The CDR3 runs from the conserved cysteine through the conserved F or W. The D gene is left open where the match is weak. Size values are once, few and many counts, or a class for expanded clones, and some rows have none.

v_call,clone_size,j_call,d_call,cdr3_nt,cdr3_aa
TRBV16,few,TRBJ1-2,-,TGTGCCAGCAGCCTAGACACCTCAGCTAACTATGGCTACACCTTC,CASSLDTSANYGYTF
TRBV20-1,many,TRBJ2-7,TRBD2,TGCAGTGCTAGAGAAGCGGGATCTTACTCCTACGAGCAGTACTTC,CSAREAGSYSYEQYF
TRBV7-8,few,TRBJ2-4,-,TGTGCCAGCAGCTTATTGGAGGGTCTAGCCAAAAACATTCAGTACTTC,CASSLLEGLAKNIQYF
TRBV29-1,many,TRBJ2-7,TRBD1,TGCAGCGTAGCGGGACAGGGGTCCTACGAGCAGTACTTC,CSVAGQGSYEQYF
TRBV9,-,TRBJ2-6,-,TGTGCCAGCAGCGTAGTCGGGGGTTACGGGGCCAACGTCCTGACTTTC,CASSVVGGYGANVLTF
TRBV7-8,few,TRBJ2-5,-,TGTGCCAGCAGCTCCCTGGACCGAGGCCGAGGGACCCAGTACTTC,CASSSLDRGRGTQYF
TRBV7-2,many,TRBJ2-1,TRBD2,TGTGCCAGCAGCAACATAGCGGGCAATGAGCAGTTCTTC,CASSNIAGNEQFF
TRBV28,few,TRBJ2-1,TRBD2,TGTGCCAGCAGTTTCCCTTCTGGCGGGAGGGCAACCTACAATGAGCAGTTCTTC,CASSFPSGGRATYNEQFF
TRBV20-1,few,TRBJ2-3,-,TGCAGTGCTAGAGATGCCGGTCCTAGCACAGATACGCAGTATTTT,CSARDAGPSTDTQYF
TRBV6-1,-,TRBJ1-2,TRBD1,TGTGCCAGCACCTTGGACAGGGGCAACTATGGCTACACCTTC,CASTLDRGNYGYTF
TRBV5-1,-,TRBJ1-2,-,TGCGCCAGCAGCACAGGGACGGCTCCTAACTATGGCTACACCTTC,CASSTGTAPNYGYTF
TRBV4-1,many,TRBJ2-3,-,TGCGCCAGCAGCCAAGTTGGAGGCTTTGGGGATACGCAGTATTTT,CASSQVGGFGDTQYF